These 17 T cell receptor beta chains came from one sample sequenced in a study of shared clonotypes between healthy human individuals. Naive CD8 cells lacked CD45RO and underwent positive selection for CCR7, leaving out terminally differentiated effector memory CD45RA+ cells. TCRdb's table, derived via immunoSEQ multiplex PCR, lists solely in-frame clones and lacks some. The sample has roughly 1,800,000 clones; about 94% are singletons. What was sequenced was naive CD8+ T cells sorted from blood. These receptors were collected from a man aged 18-30 years in good health.

V and J are TRBV7-3 and TRBJ1-1, with D perhaps TRBD1 (5 bases). The CDR3 runs 14 residues. Trimming shortened V by 3 bases and J by 1 base, and 9 bases separated the two germline ends. The V gene's germline CDR1 is SGHTA and CDR2 FQGTGA. The CDR3 protein is CASSFMTANTEAFF. In nucleotides, the CDR3 is TGTGCCAGCAGCTTTATGACAGCGAACACTGAAGCTTTCTTT.

In DNA, the CDR3 is TGTGCCAGCAGCTCCCGGGACAGGGGGGACACTGAAGCTTTCTTT. This encodes CASSSRDRGDTEAFF. V and J are TRBV11-2 and TRBJ1-1, with 11 nucleotides matching TRBD1. Germline trimming cut 4 bases from V and 3 bases from J; bases unmatched to any gene: 4. CDR1 and CDR2 (germline): SGHAT, FQNNGV. The CDR3 runs 15 residues.

The V gene is TRBV7-9, the J gene TRBJ2-7, with TRBD1 matching over 7 bases. Germline CDR1 is SEHNR and CDR2 is FQNEAQ (reference sequence). This CDR3 has 15 amino acids. The trim removed 1 base at V and 2 bases at J, leaving 5 bases unmatched. DNA for the CDR3: TGTGCCAGCAGCTTAGGTGGGACAGCAGCCTACGAGCAGTACTTC. Its translation is CASSLGGTAAYEQYF.

The rearrangement uses TRBV5-1 and TRBJ2-2; a weak D match, TRBD1 (5 bases). CDR1 and CDR2 from the germline V gene are SGHRS and YFSETQ. V lost 0 bases to trimming and J lost 11 bases, with 8 bases between them. The CDR3 sequence is 12 residues long. CDR3 residues: CASSLAGAELFF. CDR3 coding DNA: TGCGCCAGCAGCTTGGCTGGGGCCGAGCTGTTTTTT.

This sequence joins TRBV5-1 and TRBJ2-7, with 7 bases lining up with TRBD2. Germline CDR1 is SGHRS and CDR2 is YFSETQ. The CDR3 extends over 15 amino acids. The trim removed 4 bases at V and 2 bases at J, leaving 9 bases unmatched. This CDR3 reads CASSAGLNSPYEQYF. In DNA, the CDR3 is TGCGCCAGCAGCGCGGGACTAAATTCTCCCTACGAGCAGTACTTC.

The gene calls are TRBV28 and TRBJ1-5, with unresolved D. The CDR3 is made up of 14 amino acids. V was pared by 0 bases and J by 5 bases, with 8 bases between. CDR1 and CDR2 (germline): MDHEN, SYDVKM. The CDR3 nucleotides are TGTGCCAGCAGTTTATGGGGTATGGATCAGCCCCAGCATTTT. Translating gives CASSLWGMDQPQHF.

This chain connects TRBV30 to TRBJ2-5, with D hard to call. This CDR3 is 12 amino acids long. Germline assignment: CDR1 GTSNPN and CDR2 SVGIG (reference sequence). V was cut by 4 bases and J by 2 bases, with 8 bases left in between. The CDR3 DNA sequence: TGTGCCTGGATTGGAGCACAAGAGACCCAGTACTTC. Its translation is CAWIGAQETQYF.

The chain carries TRBV4-1 and TRBJ2-7; 7 bases are a match to TRBD1. Trimming cost V 4 bases and J 3 bases; bases outside gene matches: 6. This CDR3 has 14 residues. CDR1 and CDR2 from the germline V gene are MGHRA and YSYEKL. The CDR3 is CASSLLRDSYEQYF. The CDR3 bases are TGCGCCAGCAGCCTCCTTCGGGACAGCTACGAGCAGTACTTC.

This sequence joins TRBV7-2 and TRBJ2-3, with 9 bases matching TRBD1. Germline V lookup: CDR1 SGHTA, CDR2 FQGNSA. Losses at the gene ends were 1 base for V and 3 bases for J; bases not matched to a gene: 8. The CDR3 sequence is 17 residues long. The CDR3: CASSLVVGTGWTDTQYF. DNA of the CDR3: TGTGCCAGCAGCTTAGTTGTAGGGACAGGGTGGACAGATACGCAGTATTTT.

As regards this clone: This CDR3 is also generated by other DNA sequences in the sample. V gene TRBV5-6 combines with J gene TRBJ1-5; D might be TRBD1 (5 bases). The germline V gene has CDR1 SGHDT and CDR2 YYEEEE. This CDR3 contains 13 residues. V was cut by 5 bases and J by 5 bases, with 11 bases left in between. The CDR3 here is CASSSGTDQPQHF. CDR3 in DNA: TGTGCCAGCAGTTCCGGGACGGATCAGCCCCAGCATTTT.

Regarding this clone: Germline and junction disagree at one end, which may indicate a read error. V and J are TRBV6-5 and TRBJ2-1; 10 bases map to TRBD2. This CDR3 is built from 12 residues. From germline, CDR1 is MNHEY and CDR2 SVGAGI. The CDR3 region is CASSPPAGGLIF. CDR3 in DNA: TGTGCCAGCAGTCCACCAGCGGGGGGGCTTATCTTC.

The chain's CDR3 is CASSQGLVQETQYF. The CDR3 DNA follows: TGTGCCAGCAGCCAGGGACTAGTTCAAGAGACCCAGTACTTC. The V call is TRBV5-6, the J call TRBJ2-5, with 8 bases that match TRBD2. Looked up from germline, CDR1 is SGHDT and CDR2 is YYEEEE. The CDR3 runs 14 residues. V lost 4 bases, J lost 2 bases, and 4 bases stayed unmatched.

The rearrangement joins TRBV5-1 to TRBJ2-7; TRBD1 agrees at 9 bases. The CDR3 loop spans 13 amino acids. The ends lost 4 bases at V and 6 bases at J; junction bases unmatched: 5. Per the germline V gene, CDR1 is SGHRS and CDR2 is YFSETQ. The CDR3 region has the DNA TGCGCCAGCAGCCAGACAGGGGGTGGCGAGCAGTACTTC. Residues: CASSQTGGGEQYF.

The rearrangement uses TRBV2 and TRBJ2-1, with 16 bases lining up with TRBD2. CDR3 length equals 19 residues. V shed 3 bases and J 8 bases; nucleotides not matched to a gene: 13. Germline CDR1 is SNHLY and CDR2 is FYNNEI. CDR3: CASSDYLGQGTSGGDEQFF. The CDR3 bases are TGTGCCAGCAGTGATTACCTCGGCCAAGGGACTAGCGGGGGGGATGAGCAGTTCTTC.

The chain uses TRBV6-5 and TRBJ2-7; TRBD1 agrees at 12 bases. Germline V CDR1 and CDR2: MNHEY, SVGAGI. Losses at the gene ends were 0 bases for V and 6 bases for J; bases not matched to a gene: 3. The CDR3 is made up of 15 amino acids. The CDR3 reads CASSYSGTGGFEQYF. CDR3 bases: TGTGCCAGCAGTTACTCCGGGACAGGGGGCTTCGAGCAGTACTTC.

V gene TRBV10-1 combines with J gene TRBJ2-7; TRBD2 matches at 14 bases. The V gene end was trimmed by 3 bases and the J gene end by 5 bases; junction bases not matched to a gene: 6. Germline CDR1 is WNHNN and CDR2 is SYGVQD (reference sequence). The CDR3 loop spans 16 amino acids. The CDR3 protein is CASSDTGTSGSHEQYF. In DNA form, the CDR3 reads TGCGCCAGCAGTGATACAGGGACTAGCGGGAGCCACGAGCAGTACTTC.

The chain combines TRBV6-5 with TRBJ2-7, with D tentatively TRBD2 (6 bases). Germline loops: CDR1 MNHEY, CDR2 SVGAGI. CDR3 length equals 13 residues. Trimming removed 2 bases from V and 5 bases from J, with 10 bases in between. The CDR3, as DNA: TGTGCCAGCAGTTACCCGGAGGGGAACGAGCAGTACTTC. Its protein product is CASSYPEGNEQYF.